Listed here are 32 T cell receptor beta chains from one sample, sequenced in a study of blood T cell repertoires in COVID-19 (dated by TCRdb to between 2020 and 2021). Preparation of the library involved the immunoSEQ multiplex PCR assay. Sourced from immuneACCESS, this table was stored by TCRdb with only in-frame sequences that have V and J called. A share of the clones is absent; for the studies checked, an unresolved V gene accounts for under half, and the remainder has no known explanation. The sample contains 100,000 to 150,000 clones, more than 80% of them found a single time. The ten largest clones represent more than 9% of the sample. The specimen sequenced was peripheral blood. The receptors stem from a woman aged 60 to 75 with acute or convalescent COVID-19.

The chain carries TRBV29-1 and TRBJ1-2; 8 nucleotides align to TRBD1. Germline CDR1 is SQVTM and CDR2 is ANQGSEA. V was clipped by 4 bases and J by 0 bases; unmatched bases: 4. This CDR3 comprises 14 residues. CDR3 nucleotides: TGCAGCGTTGCGCTGGACAGGGCTAACTATGGCTACACCTTC. Encoded protein: CSVALDRANYGYTF.

The chain is built from TRBV30 and TRBJ1-1; D is uncertain. This CDR3 has 13 amino acids. Germline CDR1 is GTSNPN and CDR2 is SVGIG (reference sequence). The V end lost 5 bases, the J end lost 5 bases, and 15 bases lay between the germline ends. The CDR3 region is CAWGLGARTEAFF. DNA for the CDR3: TGTGCCTGGGGTCTTGGCGCGAGGACTGAAGCTTTCTTT.

The genes are TRBV29-1 and TRBJ2-5; the D is unclear. Germline lookup yields CDR1 SQVTM and CDR2 ANQGSEA. V lost 7 bases to trimming and J lost 5 bases, with 11 bases between them. This CDR3 has 11 residues. CDR3 region: CSAKIRETQYF. CDR3 DNA: TGCAGCGCTAAAATCCGGGAGACCCAGTACTTC.

The chain uses TRBV19 and TRBJ1-1; D is perhaps TRBD1 (5 bases). This CDR3 contains 13 residues. Germline V gives CDR1 LNHDA, CDR2 SQIVND (reference sequence). Trimming took 4 bases from V and 4 from J, leaving 10 bases between them. In DNA form, the CDR3 reads TGTGCCAGTAGTAAGTCAGGGTCCACTGAAGCTTTCTTT. It specifies CASSKSGSTEAFF.

The chain combines TRBV6-5 with TRBJ1-5, with 7 bases identical to TRBD1. CDR1 and CDR2 (germline): MNHEY, SVGAGI. The CDR3 consists of 14 residues. The J segment lost 7 bases and the V segment lost 7 bases, leaving 10 bases of the junction unmatched. Here the CDR3 reads CASTPYRGNQPQHF. DNA of the CDR3: TGTGCCAGCACACCTTACAGGGGTAACCAGCCCCAGCATTTT.

This clone appeared a few times. The rearrangement joins TRBV24-1 to TRBJ1-1; D gene ambiguous. The germline V gene has CDR1 KGHDR and CDR2 SFDVKD. The CDR3 covers 11 residues. Trimming pared 2 bases from V and 8 bases from J, leaving 5 bases between. Written as DNA, the CDR3 is TGTGCCACCAGTGATTCCCAGGAAGCTTTCTTT. The encoded protein is CATSDSQEAFF.

The V gene is TRBV10-3, the J gene TRBJ2-3, with TRBD1 identical over 8 bases. The CDR3 spans 15 residues. The germline gives CDR1 ENHRY, CDR2 SYGVKD. Trimming removed 10 bases from V and 0 bases from J; junction bases left unmatched: 9. The CDR3 DNA sequence: TGTGCCAATGCCCAACGACAGGGGAGCACAGATACGCAGTATTTT. It yields the protein CANAQRQGSTDTQYF.

The V gene is TRBV12-5, the J gene TRBJ2-7; 8 nucleotides match TRBD2. CDR1 is LGHNT and CDR2 is FRNRAP in the germline V gene. This CDR3 spans 13 amino acids. The J segment lost 5 bases and the V segment lost 5 bases, leaving 5 bases of the junction unmatched. CDR3 residues: CASGRGGVDEQYV. The CDR3 DNA follows: TGTGCTAGTGGTCGGGGGGGTGTGGACGAGCAGTACGTC.

This chain joins TRBV5-4 and TRBJ1-3; 9 nucleotides agree with TRBD1. Germline assignment: CDR1 SGHNT and CDR2 YYREEE (reference sequence). V dropped 2 bases and J dropped 5; count of bases not matched to a gene: 8. CDR3 length equals 16 residues. The DNA for the CDR3 is TGTGCCAGCAGCTTAAACCATGGACAGGGGAGAAACACCATATATTTT. This gives the protein CASSLNHGQGRNTIYF.

This clone was picked up a small number of times. The chain links TRBV3-1 (or the pseudogene TRBV3-2) to TRBJ1-2; D is possibly TRBD1 (6 bases). This CDR3 is 14 amino acids long. Trimming left V 0 bases short and J 8 bases short, with 13 bases between. Germline assignment: CDR1 LGHDT and CDR2 YNNKEL (reference sequence). The CDR3 spells CASSQDWGRGGYTF. CDR3 nucleotide sequence: TGTGCCAGCAGCCAAGATTGGGGGCGCGGCGGCTACACCTTC.

CDR3 in DNA: TGCGCCAGCAGCCAAGTTTTGGCAGGGGGGCCCAATCAGCCCCAGCATTTT. This translates into CASSQVLAGGPNQPQHF. The rearrangement uses TRBV4-1 and TRBJ1-5; 7 bases are shared with TRBD1. J lost 3 bases, V lost 1 base, and 9 bases had no gene match. There are 17 residues in the CDR3. The germline V gene has CDR1 MGHRA and CDR2 YSYEKL.

CDR3 bases: TGTGCCATCAGTGACAGCGGGGGACGAGATGAGCAGTTCTTC. It is translated as CAISDSGGRDEQFF. The chain links TRBV10-3 to TRBJ2-1; 8 positions agree with TRBD2. The ends lost 3 bases at V and 8 bases at J; junction bases unmatched: 6. Germline CDR1 is ENHRY and CDR2 is SYGVKD. The CDR3 contains 14 residues.

This clone was picked up one time. The rearrangement links TRBV5-5 to TRBJ1-2; D gene uncertain. The CDR3 loop spans 16 amino acids. Germline CDR1 is SGHKS and CDR2 is YYEKEE (reference sequence). V lost 1 base to trimming and J lost 0 bases, with 13 bases between them. The CDR3 sequence is CASSLNSVSANYGYTF. The CDR3 DNA reads as TGTGCCAGCAGCTTGAATTCAGTTTCAGCTAACTATGGCTACACCTTC.

The gene calls are TRBV4-1 and TRBJ2-5; TRBD2 matches at 7 bases. With V trimmed by 4 bases and J by 4 bases, 12 bases remained unmatched. Germline CDR1 reads MGHRA; CDR2 reads YSYEKL. The CDR3 spans 16 residues. The CDR3: CASSLTRIREGETQYF. CDR3 sequence (DNA): TGCGCCAGCAGCCTAACCAGAATCAGGGAGGGAGAGACCCAGTACTTC.

V gene TRBV18 combines with J gene TRBJ2-1; tentatively, D is TRBD1 (5 bases). This CDR3 has 13 residues. Looked up from germline, CDR1 is KGHSH and CDR2 is LQKENI. V was pared by 2 bases and J by 12 bases, with 14 bases between. The CDR3 is CASSPVRWGGQFF. As DNA, the CDR3 is TGTGCCAGCTCACCAGTCAGGTGGGGCGGGCAGTTCTTC.

V and J are TRBV11-2 and TRBJ2-3; TRBD1 agrees at 10 bases. CDR1 and CDR2 (germline): SGHAT, FQNNGV. The CDR3 is 16 amino acids. Trimming cost V 4 bases and J 6 bases; bases outside gene matches: 10. DNA of the CDR3: TGTGCCAGCAGCTCCGCGCTGGGACAGGGGAAGGATACGCAGTATTTT. Its translation: CASSSALGQGKDTQYF.

CDR3 nucleotide sequence: TGTGCCTGGAGTGTACTCGGAGAGACCCAGTACTTC. As protein: CAWSVLGETQYF. The genes are TRBV30 and TRBJ2-5; D gene uncertain. The CDR3 runs 12 residues. CDR1 GTSNPN and CDR2 SVGIG come from the germline V gene (reference sequence). V was clipped by 0 bases and J by 4 bases, with 6 bases between them.

This chain connects TRBV19 to TRBJ2-3; 7 bases agree with TRBD2. The V and J ends lost 5 bases and 6 bases, in that order; junction bases with no gene match: 23. The CDR3 spans 19 residues. The germline gives CDR1 LNHDA, CDR2 SQIVND (reference sequence). The CDR3 DNA follows: TGTGCCAGTAGTCGAGAGCGGGGCCGTCGGCCGGGGAGGGTGGATACGCAGTATTTT. Its translation: CASSRERGRRPGRVDTQYF.

The chain links TRBV10-3 to TRBJ1-3; 8 nucleotides line up with TRBD1. The CDR3 is made up of 16 amino acids. V shed 4 bases and J 5 bases; nucleotides not matched to a gene: 10. Per germline, CDR1 ENHRY and CDR2 SYGVKD. The CDR3 DNA follows: TGTGCCATCAGTGCGGGAACCGGACAGGGTAGAAACACCATATATTTT. Residues: CAISAGTGQGRNTIYF.

The V and J genes are TRBV5-1 and TRBJ2-5; 8 positions match TRBD2. Trimming cost V 5 bases and J 5 bases; bases outside gene matches: 11. The germline V gene encodes CDR1 SGHRS and CDR2 YFSETQ. This CDR3 comprises 15 residues. The CDR3 nucleotides read TGCGCCAGCAGTCGAATTAGCGGGGAGTGGGAGACCCAGTACTTC. This codes for CASSRISGEWETQYF.

The rearrangement links TRBV27 to TRBJ2-3; tentative D call: TRBD1 (6 bases). The V end lost 4 bases, the J end lost 1 base, and 15 bases lay between the germline ends. CDR3 size: 16 residues. Germline V lookup: CDR1 MNHEY, CDR2 SMNVEV (reference sequence). CDR3 nucleotide sequence: TGTGCCAGCAGTTCGCTGAGGGGGACGGGCACAGATACGCAGTATTTT. Encoded protein: CASSSLRGTGTDTQYF.

This chain links TRBV19 with TRBJ1-5; D is undetermined. Trimming took off 4 bases at V and 4 bases at J, with 17 bases between the two ends. Looked up from germline, CDR1 is LNHDA and CDR2 is SQIVND (reference sequence). The CDR3 consists of 16 residues. In nucleotides, the CDR3 is TGTGCCAGTAGTAATAAAATCGTACAGCCTAATCAGCCCCAGCATTTT. This encodes CASSNKIVQPNQPQHF.

The chain combines TRBV6-4 with TRBJ2-3; the D gene is possibly TRBD2 (5 bases). The V end lost 0 bases, the J end lost 7 bases, and 14 bases lay between the germline ends. CDR1 is MRHNA, CDR2 SNTAGT, per germline. This CDR3 has 15 residues. DNA of the CDR3: TGTGCCAGCAGTGACTCGATTGGCCCGGGAAATACGCAGTATTTT. Its protein is CASSDSIGPGNTQYF.

The chain couples TRBV10-2 to TRBJ1-5; D is ambiguous. The CDR3 is 13 residues long. Germline CDR1 and CDR2: WSHSY and SAAADI. V was pared by 5 bases and J by 3 bases, with 8 bases between. CDR3 DNA sequence: TGCGCCAGCAGTCTGGCGGACAATCAGCCCCAGCATTTT. Its protein is CASSLADNQPQHF.

The CDR3 region has the DNA TGTGCCAGCAGCTTATCGGGGGGGAACAATGAGCAGTTCTTC. Its translation: CASSLSGGNNEQFF. The rearrangement links TRBV7-3 to TRBJ2-1; 8 bases are shared with TRBD2. The J segment lost 5 bases and the V segment lost 2 bases, leaving 2 bases of the junction unmatched. From germline, CDR1 is SGHTA and CDR2 FQGTGA. The CDR3 spans 14 residues.

The chain carries TRBV11-2 and TRBJ2-5; 10 bases agree with TRBD2. The CDR3 has 15 amino acids. Trimming at V came to 4 bases and at J to 4 bases, leaving 6 bases not matched to a gene. The germline CDR1 and CDR2 sequences are SGHAT and FQNNGV. The CDR3 protein is CASSSQRGGTETQYF. The CDR3 DNA is TGTGCCAGCAGCTCCCAGCGGGGGGGCACAGAGACCCAGTACTTC. Variable domain in full (rest from reference TRBV11-2 and TRBJ2-5): EAGVAQSPRYKIIEKRQSVAFWCNPISGHATLYWYQQILGQGPKLLIQFQNNGVVDDSQLPKDRFSAERLKGVDSTLKIQPAKLEDSAVYLCASSSQRGGTETQYFGPGTRLLVL.

The chain has TRBV7-9 and TRBJ2-6; weak D call: TRBD1 (6 bases). Trimming took off 5 bases at V and 4 bases at J, with 12 bases between the two ends. The CDR3 length is 15 residues. Germline-derived CDR1 and CDR2 are SEHNR and FQNEAQ (reference sequence). The CDR3: CASSPQGGGANVLTF. In nucleotides, the CDR3 is TGTGCCAGCAGCCCACAGGGCGGCGGGGCCAACGTCCTGACTTTC.

V gene TRBV23-1 combines with J gene TRBJ1-5; the D is unclear. TRBV23-1 qualifies as an ORF whose function is uncertain. This CDR3 is built from 12 residues. Trimming removed 4 bases at V and 9 bases at J, with 10 bases between. CDR3 residues: CASSPSERPQHF. CDR3 coding DNA: TGCGCCAGCAGTCCTTCTGAGAGGCCCCAGCATTTT.

The chain joins TRBV19 to TRBJ1-4; D gene ambiguous. The V end lost 2 bases, the J end lost 8 bases, and 12 bases lay between the germline ends. The CDR3 contains 14 residues. Germline V gene sequence: CDR1 LNHDA, CDR2 SQIVND (reference sequence). The CDR3 DNA is TGTGCCAGTAGTATAATTCTATCGGGAGAAAAACTGTTTTTT. It codes for CASSIILSGEKLFF.

V is TRBV11-2 and J is TRBJ2-2, with 10 nucleotides matching TRBD2. CDR1 SGHAT and CDR2 FQNNGV come from the germline V gene. The CDR3 has 18 amino acids. With 1 base clipped from V and 0 bases from J, the junction kept 5 bases outside the gene matches. DNA of the CDR3: TGTGCCAGCAGCTTAGGTAGCGGGGGGCTCACGAACACCGGGGAGCTGTTTTTT. It translates to CASSLGSGGLTNTGELFF.

For the CDR3, the DNA is TGCAGCGTTGTAGGAGGGTCAGATACGCAGTATTTT. Amino acid sequence: CSVVGGSDTQYF. V is TRBV29-1 and J is TRBJ2-3; TRBD2 is a possible D gene (6 bases). CDR1 and CDR2 from the germline V gene are SQVTM and ANQGSEA. The CDR3 extends over 12 amino acids. V lost 4 bases and J 4 bases, leaving 9 bases between the germline ends.

The rearrangement joins TRBV6-5 to TRBJ2-3, with a weak D call TRBD1 (6 bases). Per the germline V gene, CDR1 is MNHEY and CDR2 is SVGAGI. The CDR3 spans 13 residues. V lost 0 bases, J lost 7 bases, and 8 bases lay in between. The chain's CDR3 is CASSYSRGNTQYF. DNA for the CDR3: TGTGCCAGCAGTTACTCAAGGGGGAATACGCAGTATTTT.